A selection of T cell receptor beta chains follows, all from one sample in a study of cytomegalovirus exposure and HLA in healthy donors. Only in-frame clones appear in the TCRdb table, and some are missing; sequencing was by immunoSEQ multiplex PCR. In the table there are 180,000 or so clones, over 60% of which are singletons. The source material was PBMCs. The receptors come from a man between 18 and 29 years old in good health and CMV-seronegative. The CDR3 runs from the conserved cysteine through the conserved F or W. Each record gives: clone size, V gene, D gene, J gene, CDR3 DNA, CDR3 protein. D genes are given only for firm matches. For some rows the clone size is stated as once, few or many, or as a class when expanded; others skip it.

clone size: .; V gene: TRBV7-3; D gene: .; J gene: TRBJ1-5; CDR3 DNA: TGTGCCAGCAGCTTGGGGGCAGGCAATCAGCCCCAGCATTTT; CDR3 protein: CASSLGAGNQPQHF
clone size: .; V gene: TRBV15; D gene: TRBD1; J gene: TRBJ1-2; CDR3 DNA: TGTGCCACCAGCCGATGGACAGGGAGTTATGGCTACACCTTC; CDR3 protein: CATSRWTGSYGYTF
clone size: .; V gene: TRBV5-4; D gene: .; J gene: TRBJ2-3; CDR3 DNA: TGTGCCAGCAGCCGAGGGTTCGACGGCACAGATACGCAGTATTTT; CDR3 protein: CASSRGFDGTDTQYF
clone size: .; V gene: TRBV18; D gene: TRBD1; J gene: TRBJ1-2; CDR3 DNA: TGTGCCAGCTCACCGATCCCGGGACAGGGGCTTCTTAACTATGGCTACACCTTC; CDR3 protein: CASSPIPGQGLLNYGYTF
clone size: .; V gene: TRBV6-6; D gene: TRBD1; J gene: TRBJ1-1; CDR3 DNA: TGTGCCAGCCGGAAAGACAGGGTAGACACTGAAGCTTTCTTT; CDR3 protein: CASRKDRVDTEAFF
clone size: .; V gene: TRBV12-5; D gene: TRBD1; J gene: TRBJ1-5; CDR3 DNA: TGTGCTAGTGGTTTGGTGACGGGACAGAATAGCAATCAGCCCCAGCATTTT; CDR3 protein: CASGLVTGQNSNQPQHF
clone size: few; V gene: TRBV25-1; D gene: TRBD1; J gene: TRBJ1-1; CDR3 DNA: TGTGCCAGCAGCGTACTACAGGGGGTGAACACTGAAGCTTTCTTT; CDR3 protein: CASSVLQGVNTEAFF
clone size: .; V gene: TRBV5-4; D gene: TRBD1; J gene: TRBJ1-4; CDR3 DNA: TGTGCCAGCAGCAGCCCGGGACAGGGTGGGGGAAAACTGTTTTTT; CDR3 protein: CASSSPGQGGGKLFF
clone size: .; V gene: TRBV5-5; D gene: TRBD1; J gene: TRBJ1-6; CDR3 DNA: TGTGCCAGCAGCTCCCTGGGGGGACAGGGGGCTATGTCACCCCTCCACTTT; CDR3 protein: CASSSLGGQGAMSPLHF
clone size: .; V gene: TRBV5-6; D gene: .; J gene: TRBJ2-3; CDR3 DNA: TGTGCCAGCAGCTCCCTCGAGAGCACAGATACGCAGTATTTT; CDR3 protein: CASSSLESTDTQYF
clone size: .; V gene: TRBV2; D gene: .; J gene: TRBJ2-7; CDR3 DNA: TGTGCCAGCACTCAGGACAGCTACGAGCAGTACTTC; CDR3 protein: CASTQDSYEQYF
clone size: few; V gene: TRBV11-2; D gene: .; J gene: TRBJ2-5; CDR3 DNA: TGTGCCAGCAGCTTGGCCGGGGACTGGGAGACCCAGTACTTC; CDR3 protein: CASSLAGDWETQYF
clone size: .; V gene: TRBV29-1; D gene: TRBD1; J gene: TRBJ1-1; CDR3 DNA: TGCAGCGTTGGGGACAGGGATACTGAAGCTTTCTTT; CDR3 protein: CSVGDRDTEAFF